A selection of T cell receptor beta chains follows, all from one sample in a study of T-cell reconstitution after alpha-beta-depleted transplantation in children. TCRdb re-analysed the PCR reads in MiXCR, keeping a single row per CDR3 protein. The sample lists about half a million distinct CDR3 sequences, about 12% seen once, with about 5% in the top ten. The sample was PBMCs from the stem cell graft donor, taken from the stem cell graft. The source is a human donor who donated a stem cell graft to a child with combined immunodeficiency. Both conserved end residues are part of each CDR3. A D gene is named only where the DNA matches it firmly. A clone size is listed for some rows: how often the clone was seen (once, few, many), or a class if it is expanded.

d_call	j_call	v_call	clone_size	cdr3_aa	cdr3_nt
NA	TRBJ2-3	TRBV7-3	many	CASSLNRVADTQYF	TGTGCCAGCAGCTTAAACAGGGTCGCAGATACGCAGTATTTT
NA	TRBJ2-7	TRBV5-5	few	CASSSATGTSNPPQYF	TGTGCCAGCAGCTCAGCAACCGGGACATCGAATCCCCCACAGTACTTC
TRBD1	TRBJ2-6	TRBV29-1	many	CSVAGQGGPGANVLTF	TGCAGCGTTGCAGGACAGGGGGGGCCTGGGGCCAACGTCCTGACTTTC
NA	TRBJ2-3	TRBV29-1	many	CSVEDPVVSGTDTQYF	TGCAGCGTTGAAGATCCGGTTGTTAGCGGCACAGATACGCAGTATTTT
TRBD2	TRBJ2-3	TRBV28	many	CASRAGGQKDTQYF	TGTGCCAGCAGGGCGGGGGGGCAGAAAGATACGCAGTATTTT
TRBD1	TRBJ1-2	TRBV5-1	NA	CASSLGDSSYGYTF	TGCGCCAGCAGTTTGGGGGACAGCTCCTATGGCTACACCTTC
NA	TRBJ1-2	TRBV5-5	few	CASSLNGDTVYGYTF	TGTGCCAGCAGCTTGAACGGGGATACAGTCTATGGCTACACCTTC
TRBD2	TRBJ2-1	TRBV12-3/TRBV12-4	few	CASSPSGRYYNEQFF	TGTGCCAGCAGCCCTAGCGGGAGGTACTACAATGAGCAGTTCTTC
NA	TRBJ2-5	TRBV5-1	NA	CASSLPTLAETQYF	TGCGCCAGCAGCTTGCCCACACTGGCGGAGACCCAGTACTTC
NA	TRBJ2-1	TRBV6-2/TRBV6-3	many	CASRGLVNPNEQFF	TGTGCCAGCAGAGGCTTGGTAAATCCCAATGAGCAGTTCTTC
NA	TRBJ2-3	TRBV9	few	CASSPGRVPDTQYF	TGTGCCAGCAGCCCCGGACGTGTGCCAGATACGCAGTATTTT
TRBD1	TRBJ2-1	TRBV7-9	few	CASSSGQGSHNEQFF	TGTGCCAGCAGCTCCGGACAGGGTTCACACAATGAGCAGTTCTTC
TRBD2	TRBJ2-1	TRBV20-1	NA	CSAREAGGPYNEQFF	TGCAGTGCTAGAGAGGCGGGAGGGCCCTACAATGAGCAGTTCTTC
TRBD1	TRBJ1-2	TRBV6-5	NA	CASTLRQGHGYTF	TGTGCCAGCACACTTCGACAGGGTCATGGCTACACCTTC
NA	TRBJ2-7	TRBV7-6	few	CASSLGRSSEQYF	TGTGCCAGCAGCTTAGGAAGGTCTTCCGAGCAGTACTTC
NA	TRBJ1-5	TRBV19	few	CASRQGDGNQPQHF	TGTGCCAGTAGACAAGGGGACGGCAATCAGCCCCAGCATTTT
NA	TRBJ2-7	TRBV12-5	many	CASGLGARAYEQYF	TGTGCTAGTGGTTTAGGGGCCAGGGCCTACGAGCAGTACTTC
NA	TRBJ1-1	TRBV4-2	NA	CASSQPYRKENTEAFF	TGTGCCAGCAGCCAACCCTACCGGAAGGAGAACACTGAAGCTTTCTTT
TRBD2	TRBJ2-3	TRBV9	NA	CASSGGTSADTQYF	TGTGCCAGCAGCGGAGGGACTAGCGCAGATACGCAGTATTTT
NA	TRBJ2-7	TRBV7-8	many	CASSTRLDYEQYF	TGTGCCAGCAGCACAAGACTCGACTACGAGCAGTACTTC
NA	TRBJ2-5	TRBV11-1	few	CASSLRRTSYQETQYF	TGTGCCAGCAGCCTCAGGAGGACATCTTACCAAGAGACCCAGTACTTC
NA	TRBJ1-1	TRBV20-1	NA	CSARDQGFTEALF	TGCAGTGCTAGAGATCAGGGTTTCACTGAAGCTTTGTTT
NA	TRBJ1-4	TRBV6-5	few	CASSSRWGGDEKLFF	TGTGCCAGCAGTTCCCGATGGGGCGGGGATGAAAAACTGTTTTTT
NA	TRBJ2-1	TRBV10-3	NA	CAISDGAASYNEQFF	TGTGCCATCAGTGATGGAGCGGCCTCCTACAATGAGCAGTTCTTC
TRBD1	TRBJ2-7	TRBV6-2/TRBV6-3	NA	CASRPTGRSYEQYF	TGTGCCAGCAGGCCGACAGGGCGATCCTACGAGCAGTACTTC
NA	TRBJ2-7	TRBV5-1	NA	CASSFGGPAEQYF	TGCGCCAGCAGCTTTGGAGGTCCGGCCGAGCAGTACTTC
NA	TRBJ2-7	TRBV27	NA	CASGIAGSSYEQYF	TGTGCCAGCGGCATAGCTGGAAGCTCCTACGAGCAGTACTTC
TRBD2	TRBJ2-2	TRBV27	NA	CASTPLLAGGPVYTGELFF	TGTGCCAGCACCCCGTTGTTAGCGGGAGGGCCTGTTTATACCGGGGAGCTGTTTTTT
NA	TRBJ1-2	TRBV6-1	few	CASSLVPGSPYGYTF	TGTGCCAGCAGTCTAGTCCCAGGGAGTCCCTATGGCTACACCTTC
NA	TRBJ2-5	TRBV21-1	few	CASSRVGRETQYF	TGTGCCAGCAGCAGGGTTGGCAGGGAGACCCAGTACTTC
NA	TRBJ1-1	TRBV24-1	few	CATSGVESNTEAFF	TGTGCCACCAGTGGAGTGGAGTCGAACACTGAAGCTTTCTTT
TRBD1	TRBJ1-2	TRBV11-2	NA	CASSSPYRGFRYGYTF	TGTGCCAGCAGCTCCCCGTACAGGGGATTCCGCTATGGCTACACCTTC
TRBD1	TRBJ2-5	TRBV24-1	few	CATSDGTGLQETQYF	TGTGCCACCAGTGATGGGACAGGGTTGCAAGAGACCCAGTACTTC
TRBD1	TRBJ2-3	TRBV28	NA	CASSLHRGGGTDTQYF	TGTGCCAGCAGTTTGCACAGGGGTGGTGGCACAGATACGCAGTATTTT
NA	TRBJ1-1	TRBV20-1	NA	CSALGQPNTLEAFF	TGCAGTGCCCTAGGACAGCCCAACACGCTGGAGGCTTTCTTT
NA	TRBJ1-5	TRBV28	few	CASGDDSNQPQHF	TGTGCCAGCGGTGACGATAGCAATCAGCCCCAGCATTTT
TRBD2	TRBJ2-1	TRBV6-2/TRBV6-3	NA	CASSYGTSEFF	TGTGCCAGCAGTTACGGGACTAGCGAGTTCTTC
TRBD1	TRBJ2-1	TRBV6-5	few	CASSYSGGAGNEQFF	TGTGCCAGCAGTTACTCAGGGGGCGCCGGCAATGAGCAGTTCTTC
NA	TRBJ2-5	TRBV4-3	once	CASSKDGRGTQYF	TGCGCCAGCAGCAAAGATGGACGTGGGACCCAGTACTTC
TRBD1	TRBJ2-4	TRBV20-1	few	CSAGQGKNIQYF	TGCAGTGCTGGACAGGGGAAAAACATTCAGTACTTC
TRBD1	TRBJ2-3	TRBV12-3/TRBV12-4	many	CASSLEGTGGDTQYF	TGTGCCAGCAGTTTAGAGGGGACAGGGGGAGATACGCAGTATTTT
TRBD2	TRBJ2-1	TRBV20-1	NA	CSARPVGDWGGEQFF	TGCAGTGCTAGACCCGTGGGGGATTGGGGGGGTGAGCAGTTCTTC
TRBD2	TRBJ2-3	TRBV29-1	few	CSVALQGLVTDTQYF	TGCAGCGTTGCGTTACAGGGACTAGTCACAGATACGCAGTATTTT
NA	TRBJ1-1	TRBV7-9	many	CASSLVHTEAFF	TGTGCCAGCAGCTTAGTTCACACTGAAGCTTTCTTT
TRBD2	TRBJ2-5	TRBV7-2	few	CASSRRAGEETQYF	TGTGCCAGCAGCCGCCGGGCGGGGGAAGAGACCCAGTACTTC
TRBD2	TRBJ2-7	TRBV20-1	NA	CSARVLTSGPSEQYF	TGCAGTGCTAGAGTACTAACTAGCGGGCCTTCAGAGCAGTACTTC
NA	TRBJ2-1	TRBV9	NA	CASSVERTPYNEQFF	TGTGCCAGCAGCGTAGAAAGGACACCATACAATGAGCAGTTCTTC
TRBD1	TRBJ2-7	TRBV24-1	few	CATSDRTGFQYF	TGTGCCACCAGTGACCGGACAGGATTTCAGTACTTC
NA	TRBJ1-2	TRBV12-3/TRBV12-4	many	CASSLDRQGYTF	TGTGCCAGCAGTTTAGATCGACAGGGCTACACCTTC
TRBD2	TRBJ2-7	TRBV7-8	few	CASSPQRGGYEQYF	TGTGCCAGCAGCCCCCAGCGGGGCGGGTACGAGCAGTACTTC
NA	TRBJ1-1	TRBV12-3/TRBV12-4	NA	CASSLTGRNTEAFF	TGTGCCAGCAGTTTGACAGGAAGGAACACTGAAGCTTTCTTT
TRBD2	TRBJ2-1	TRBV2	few	CASSGDSGRYNEQFF	TGTGCCAGCAGTGGTGACAGCGGGAGATACAATGAGCAGTTCTTC
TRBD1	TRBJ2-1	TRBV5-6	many	CASSLVPGGSYNEQFF	TGTGCCAGCAGCTTGGTTCCAGGGGGCTCCTACAATGAGCAGTTCTTC
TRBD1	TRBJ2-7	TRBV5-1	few	CASSPTGQGNEQYF	TGCGCCAGCAGCCCGACCGGACAGGGGAACGAGCAGTACTTC
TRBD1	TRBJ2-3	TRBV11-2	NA	CASSRGTGSTDTQYF	TGTGCCAGCAGCAGGGGGACAGGGAGCACAGATACGCAGTATTTT
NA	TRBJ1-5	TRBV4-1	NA	CASSQGPPGNQPQHF	TGCGCCAGCAGCCAGGGCCCCCCAGGGAATCAGCCCCAGCATTTT
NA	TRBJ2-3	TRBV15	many	CATADEGETDTQYF	TGTGCCACGGCAGACGAGGGGGAAACAGATACGCAGTATTTT
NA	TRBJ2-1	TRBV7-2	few	CASSSDGLGQFF	TGTGCCAGCAGCTCGGACGGTTTAGGGCAGTTCTTC
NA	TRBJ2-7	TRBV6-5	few	CASSYSSAWPYEQYF	TGTGCCAGCAGTTACTCTTCAGCCTGGCCCTACGAGCAGTACTTC